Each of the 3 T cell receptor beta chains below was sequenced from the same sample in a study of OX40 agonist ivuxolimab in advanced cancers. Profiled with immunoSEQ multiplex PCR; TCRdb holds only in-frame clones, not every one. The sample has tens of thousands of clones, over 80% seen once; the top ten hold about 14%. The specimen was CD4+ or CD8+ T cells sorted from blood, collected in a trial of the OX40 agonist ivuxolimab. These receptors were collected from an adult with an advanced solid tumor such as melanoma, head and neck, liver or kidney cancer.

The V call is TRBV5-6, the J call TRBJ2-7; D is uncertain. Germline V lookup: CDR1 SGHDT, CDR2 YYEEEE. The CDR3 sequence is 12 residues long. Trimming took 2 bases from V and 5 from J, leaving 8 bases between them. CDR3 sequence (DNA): TGTGCCAGCAGCTTCCGGATCGACGAGCAGTACTTC. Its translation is CASSFRIDEQYF. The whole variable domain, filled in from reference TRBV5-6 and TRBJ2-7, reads DAGVTQSPTHLIKTRGQQVTLRCSPKSGHDTVSWYQQALGQGPQFIFQYYEEEERQRGNFPDRFSGHQFPNYSSELNVNALLLGDSALYLCASSFRIDEQYFGPGTRLTVT.

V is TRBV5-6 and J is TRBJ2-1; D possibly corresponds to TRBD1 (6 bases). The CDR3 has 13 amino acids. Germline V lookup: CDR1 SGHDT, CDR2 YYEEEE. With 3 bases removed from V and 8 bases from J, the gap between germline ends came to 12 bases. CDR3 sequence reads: CASSYGQTDEQFF. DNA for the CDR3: TGTGCCAGCAGCTACGGACAGACGGATGAGCAGTTCTTC.

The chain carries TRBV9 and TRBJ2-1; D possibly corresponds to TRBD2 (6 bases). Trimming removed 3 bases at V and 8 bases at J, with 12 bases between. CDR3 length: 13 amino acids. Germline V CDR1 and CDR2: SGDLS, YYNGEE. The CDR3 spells CASSGGVAHEQFF. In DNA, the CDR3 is TGTGCCAGCAGCGGGGGGGTAGCTCATGAGCAGTTCTTC.